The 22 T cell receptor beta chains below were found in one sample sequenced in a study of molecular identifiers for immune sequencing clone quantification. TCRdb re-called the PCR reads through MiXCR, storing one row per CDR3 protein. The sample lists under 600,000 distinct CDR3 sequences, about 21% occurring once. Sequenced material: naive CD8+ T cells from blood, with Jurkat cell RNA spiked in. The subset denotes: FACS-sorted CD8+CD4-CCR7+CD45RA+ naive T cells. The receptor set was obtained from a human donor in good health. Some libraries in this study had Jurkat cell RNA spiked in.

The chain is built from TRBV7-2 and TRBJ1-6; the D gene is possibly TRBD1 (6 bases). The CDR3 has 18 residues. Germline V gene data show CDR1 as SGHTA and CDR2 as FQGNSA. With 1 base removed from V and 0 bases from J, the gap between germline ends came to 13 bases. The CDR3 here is CASSLEDSKSSYNSPLHF. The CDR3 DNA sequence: TGTGCCAGCAGCTTAGAGGACAGCAAAAGCTCCTATAATTCACCCCTCCACTTT.

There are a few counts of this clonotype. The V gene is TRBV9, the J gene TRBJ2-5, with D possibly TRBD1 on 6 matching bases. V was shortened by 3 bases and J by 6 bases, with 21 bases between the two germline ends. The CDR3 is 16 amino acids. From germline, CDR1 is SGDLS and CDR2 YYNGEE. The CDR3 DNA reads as TGTGCCAGCAGCGCCCACCTCCTTTGGGACACCCAGACCCAGTACTTC. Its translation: CASSAHLLWDTQTQYF.

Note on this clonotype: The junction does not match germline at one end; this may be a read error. This CDR3 reads CASSLLSGLSNTGEPFF. CDR3 nucleotides: TGTGCCAGCAGCCTGCTCTCAGGGCTATCGAACACCGGGGAGCCGTTTTTT. J is TRBJ2-2 and V is TRBV5-4, with D perhaps being TRBD1 or TRBD2 (5 bases each). Germline V gene data show CDR1 as SGHNT and CDR2 as YYREEE (reference sequence). This CDR3 is 17 amino acids long. The variable domain in full, completed from reference TRBV5-4 and TRBJ2-2, reads ETGVTQSPTHLIKTRGQQVTLRCSSQSGHNTVSWYQQALGQGPQFIFQYYREEENGRGNFPPRFSGLQFPNYSSELNVNALELDDSALYLCASSLLSGLSNTGEPFFGEGSRLTVL.

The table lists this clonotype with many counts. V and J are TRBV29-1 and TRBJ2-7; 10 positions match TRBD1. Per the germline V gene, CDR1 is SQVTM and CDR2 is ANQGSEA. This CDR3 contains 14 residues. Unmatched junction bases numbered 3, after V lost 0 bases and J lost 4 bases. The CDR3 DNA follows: TGCAGCGTTGAAGATCGGGACAGGGGATACGAGCAGTACTTC. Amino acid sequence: CSVEDRDRGYEQYF.

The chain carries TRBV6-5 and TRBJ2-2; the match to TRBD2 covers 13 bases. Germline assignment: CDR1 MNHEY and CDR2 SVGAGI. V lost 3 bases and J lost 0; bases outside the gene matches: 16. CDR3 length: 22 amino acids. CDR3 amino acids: CASSYRALGTGTSGTNTGELFF. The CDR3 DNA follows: TGTGCCAGCAGTTATAGAGCTTTAGGGACCGGGACTAGCGGGACGAACACCGGGGAGCTGTTTTTT.

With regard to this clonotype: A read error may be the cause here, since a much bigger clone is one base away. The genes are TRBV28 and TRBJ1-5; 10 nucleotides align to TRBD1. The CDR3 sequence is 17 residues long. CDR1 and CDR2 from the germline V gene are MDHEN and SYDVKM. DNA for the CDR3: TGTGCCGGCAGTTTTACCCTAGGGACAGGGGACAATCAGCCCCAGCATTTT. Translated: CAGSFTLGTGDNQPQHF.

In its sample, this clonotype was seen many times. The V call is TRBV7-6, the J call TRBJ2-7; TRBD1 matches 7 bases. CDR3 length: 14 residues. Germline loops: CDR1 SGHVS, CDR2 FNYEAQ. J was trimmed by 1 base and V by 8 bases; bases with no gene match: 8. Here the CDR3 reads CASARDSISYEQYF. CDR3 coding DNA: TGTGCCAGCGCCCGGGACAGCATTTCCTACGAGCAGTACTTC.

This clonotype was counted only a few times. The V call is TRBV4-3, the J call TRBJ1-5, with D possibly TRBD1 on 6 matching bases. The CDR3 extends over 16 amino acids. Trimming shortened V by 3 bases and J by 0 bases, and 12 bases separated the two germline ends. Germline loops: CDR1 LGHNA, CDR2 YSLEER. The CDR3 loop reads CASSQDRANSNQPQHF. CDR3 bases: TGCGCCAGCAGCCAGGACAGAGCAAATAGCAATCAGCCCCAGCATTTT.

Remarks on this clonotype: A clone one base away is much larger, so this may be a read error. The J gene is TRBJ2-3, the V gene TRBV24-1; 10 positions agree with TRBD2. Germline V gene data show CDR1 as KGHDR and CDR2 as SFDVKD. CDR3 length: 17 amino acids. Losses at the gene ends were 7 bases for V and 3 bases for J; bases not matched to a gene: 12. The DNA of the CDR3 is TGTGCCACCAGCTCCCCCGAACTAGCGGGAAAAACAGATACGCAGTATTTT. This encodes CATSSPELAGKTDTQYF.

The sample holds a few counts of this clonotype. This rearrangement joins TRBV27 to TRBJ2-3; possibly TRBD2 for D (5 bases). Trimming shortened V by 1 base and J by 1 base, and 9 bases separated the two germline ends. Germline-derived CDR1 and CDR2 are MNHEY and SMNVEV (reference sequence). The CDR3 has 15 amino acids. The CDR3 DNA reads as TGTGCCAGCAGTTTATTGCTAGCCCGCACAGATACGCAGTATTTT. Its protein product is CASSLLLARTDTQYF.

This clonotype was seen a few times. Here the CDR3 DNA reads TGTGCCAGCAGCTTATTTGGGGGCGAGTACGAGCAGTACTTC. Encoded protein: CASSLFGGEYEQYF. This rearrangement joins TRBV5-5 to TRBJ2-7; TRBD1 might be the D (6 bases). Trimming left V 2 bases short and J 4 bases short, with 13 bases between. This CDR3 comprises 14 residues. Per germline, CDR1 SGHKS and CDR2 YYEKEE (reference sequence).

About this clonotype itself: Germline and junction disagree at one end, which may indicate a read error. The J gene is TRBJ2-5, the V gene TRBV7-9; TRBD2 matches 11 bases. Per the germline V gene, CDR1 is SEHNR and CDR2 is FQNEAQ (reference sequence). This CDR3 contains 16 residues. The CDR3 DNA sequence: TGTGCCAGCAGCTGGAAACTAGCGGGGGAGCAAGAGGCCCAGTACTTC. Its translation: CASSWKLAGEQEAQYF.

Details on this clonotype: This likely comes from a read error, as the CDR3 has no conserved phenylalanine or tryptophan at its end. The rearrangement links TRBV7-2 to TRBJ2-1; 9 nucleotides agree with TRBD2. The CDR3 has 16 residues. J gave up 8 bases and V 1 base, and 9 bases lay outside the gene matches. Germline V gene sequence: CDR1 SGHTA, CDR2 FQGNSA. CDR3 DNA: TGTGCCAGCAGCTTAGGACCTAGCGGGGTGACCCATGAGCAGTTCCTC. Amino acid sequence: CASSLGPSGVTHEQFL.

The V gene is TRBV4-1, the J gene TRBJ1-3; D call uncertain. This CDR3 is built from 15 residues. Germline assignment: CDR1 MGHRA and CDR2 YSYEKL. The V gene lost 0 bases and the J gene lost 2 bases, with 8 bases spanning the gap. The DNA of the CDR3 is TGCGCCAGCAGCCAAGATACCGGCGCTGGAAACACCATATATTTT. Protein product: CASSQDTGAGNTIYF.

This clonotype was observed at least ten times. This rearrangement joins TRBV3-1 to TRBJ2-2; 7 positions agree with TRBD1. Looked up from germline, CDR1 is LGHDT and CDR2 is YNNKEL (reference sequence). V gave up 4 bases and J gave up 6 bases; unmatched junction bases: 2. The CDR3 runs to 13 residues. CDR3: CASSPTGPGELFF. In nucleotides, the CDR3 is TGTGCCAGCAGCCCGACAGGGCCCGGGGAGCTGTTTTTT.

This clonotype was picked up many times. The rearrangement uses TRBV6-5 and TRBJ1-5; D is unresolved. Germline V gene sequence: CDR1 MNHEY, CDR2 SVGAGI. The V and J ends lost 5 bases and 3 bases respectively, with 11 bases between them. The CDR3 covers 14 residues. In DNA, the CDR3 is TGTGCCAGCAGTAATCAGGATTACAATCAGCCCCAGCATTTT. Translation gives CASSNQDYNQPQHF.

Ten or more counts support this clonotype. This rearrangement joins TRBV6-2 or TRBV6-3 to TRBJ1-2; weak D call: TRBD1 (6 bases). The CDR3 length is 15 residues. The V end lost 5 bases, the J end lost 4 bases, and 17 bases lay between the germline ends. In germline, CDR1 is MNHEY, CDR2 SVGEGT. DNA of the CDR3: TGTGCCAGCAGTCCGTATACTGGGGGCGGCTATGGCTACACCTTC. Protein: CASSPYTGGGYGYTF.

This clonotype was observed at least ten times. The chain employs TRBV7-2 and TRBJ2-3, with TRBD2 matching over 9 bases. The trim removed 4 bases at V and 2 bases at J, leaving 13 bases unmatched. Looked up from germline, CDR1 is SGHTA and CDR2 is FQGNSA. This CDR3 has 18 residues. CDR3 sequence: CASSSPASGVFVTDTQYF. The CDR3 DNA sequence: TGTGCCAGCAGCTCGCCCGCTAGCGGGGTATTTGTCACAGATACGCAGTATTTT.

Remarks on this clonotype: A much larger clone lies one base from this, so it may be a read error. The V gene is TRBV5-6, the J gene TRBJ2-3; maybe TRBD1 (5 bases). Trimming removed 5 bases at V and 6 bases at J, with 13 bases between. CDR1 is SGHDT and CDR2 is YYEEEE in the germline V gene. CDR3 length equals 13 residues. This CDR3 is CASRLRVLDTQYF. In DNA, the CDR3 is TGTGCCAGCAGACTCAGGGTCTTGGATACGCAGTATTTT.

The CDR3 DNA reads as TGTGCCAGCAGCCAAGGAAAGGGAGGCTATAGCAATCAGCCCCAGCATTTT. This sequence encodes CASSQGKGGYSNQPQHF. The chain is built from TRBV11-2 and TRBJ1-5; no reliable D call. The CDR3 is made up of 17 amino acids. The germline V gene has CDR1 SGHAT and CDR2 FQNNGV. V was clipped by 5 bases and J by 0 bases, with 17 bases between them.

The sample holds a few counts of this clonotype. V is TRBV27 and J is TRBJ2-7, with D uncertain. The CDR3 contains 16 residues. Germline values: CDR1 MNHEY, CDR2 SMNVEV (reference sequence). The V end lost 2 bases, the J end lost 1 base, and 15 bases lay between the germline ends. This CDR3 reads CASSLIGPSSSYEQYF. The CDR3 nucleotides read TGTGCCAGCAGTTTAATAGGGCCCAGTTCTTCCTACGAGCAGTACTTC.

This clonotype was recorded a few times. The CDR3 spells CASSLYGANTGELFF. CDR3 in DNA: TGTGCCAGCAGCTTATACGGGGCCAACACCGGGGAGCTGTTTTTT. The rearrangement links TRBV11-2 to TRBJ2-2; D could derive from TRBD1 or TRBD2 (5 bases each). This CDR3 has 15 residues. Trimming shortened V by 2 bases and J by 2 bases, and 9 bases separated the two germline ends. CDR1 and CDR2 (germline): SGHAT, FQNNGV.